The source of this TCR beta chain is a study of T cells in Graves' hyperthyroidism and ophthalmopathy. As for the study in general: Before any treatment, at initial diagnosis, peripheral blood was collected.

It was RNA transcripts that yielded the amplified TCR beta CDR3 regions. The HTBI primer set was used in a first-round RT-PCR of the TCR CDR3. Via MiXCR, TCRdb re-called the multiplex PCR reads, giving one row per CDR3 protein. The sample has about 400,000 distinct CDR3 sequences, about 15% seen once. CDR1 is GTSNPN, CDR2 SVGIG, per germline (reference sequence). This CDR3 has 15 residues. V was trimmed by 4 bases and J by 2 bases, leaving 12 bases between them. The clonotype originates from a young woman with Graves' hyperthyroidism. Material for sequencing was blood. The V call is TRBV30, the J call TRBJ2-6; tentative D call: TRBD2 (7 bases). The CDR3 nucleotides are TGTGCCTGGATAAGGGGGGGGACTGGGGCCAACGTCCTGACTTTC. It codes for CAWIRGGTGANVLTF.